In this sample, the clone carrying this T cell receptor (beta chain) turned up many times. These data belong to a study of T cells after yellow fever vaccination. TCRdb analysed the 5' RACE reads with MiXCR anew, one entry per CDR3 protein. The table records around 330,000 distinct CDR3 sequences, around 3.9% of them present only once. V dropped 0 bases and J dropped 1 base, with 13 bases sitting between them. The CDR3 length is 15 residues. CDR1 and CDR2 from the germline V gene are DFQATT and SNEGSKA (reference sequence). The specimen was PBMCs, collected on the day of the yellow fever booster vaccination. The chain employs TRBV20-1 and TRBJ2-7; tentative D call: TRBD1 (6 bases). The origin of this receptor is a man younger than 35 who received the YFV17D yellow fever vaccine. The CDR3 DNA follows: TGCAGTGCTAGAGATGAGGGGCAGGGGTCCTACGAGCAGTACTTC. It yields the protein CSARDEGQGSYEQYF.